This T cell receptor beta chain was recorded in a study of blood T cell repertoires in COVID-19. Assignments of participants to cohorts depended upon their own reported clinical history. In the original processing: Reference gene primer amplification gave estimated nucleated cell counts. The repertoire was sequenced with immunoSEQ multiplex PCR; TCRdb's copy has only in-frame clones and lacks some. That table gives V, J and clone size, and the DNA gave D and trimming. The repertoire has 220,000 or so clones, around 87% of them found once; the top ten carry roughly 16%. With V trimmed by 0 bases and J by 7 bases, 10 bases remained unmatched. The germline gives CDR1 SQVTM, CDR2 ANQGSEA. This CDR3 has 15 residues.

This TCR was sampled from a young man who had been exposed to COVID-19. Material for sequencing was PBMCs or T cells enriched from blood (not recorded which). The V gene is TRBV29-1, the J gene TRBJ2-5; 8 bases agree with TRBD1. Written as DNA, the CDR3 is TGCAGCGTTGAAGAAGGGACAGGCCCCCACGGGACCCAGTACTTC. Amino acid sequence: CSVEEGTGPHGTQYF.